These 5 T cell receptor beta chains came from one sample sequenced in a study of STAT5B mutations in CD4+ large granular lymphocyte leukemia. The repertoire was sequenced with immunoSEQ multiplex PCR; TCRdb's copy has only in-frame clones and lacks some. Of more than 30,000 clones in the sample, about 91% were seen once. Source material: CD4+ T cells from blood buffy coats. Receptor source: a human donor in good health.

The gene calls are TRBV11-3 and TRBJ1-1; the D gene is possibly TRBD1 (6 bases). The V end lost 4 bases, the J end lost 5 bases, and 14 bases lay between the germline ends. The CDR3 is 14 amino acids. Germline V gene lookup returns CDR1 SGHNT and CDR2 YENEEA. This CDR3 reads CASSSGGALTEAFF. The CDR3 DNA sequence: TGTGCCAGCAGCTCGGGGGGGGCGTTAACTGAAGCTTTCTTT.

The V call is TRBV7-9, the J call TRBJ1-1; perhaps TRBD1 as D (5 bases). Trimming pared 6 bases from V and 3 bases from J, leaving 11 bases between. Germline V gives CDR1 SEHNR, CDR2 FQNEAQ (reference sequence). The CDR3 loop spans 13 amino acids. The chain's CDR3 is CASSPTGDTEAFF. The CDR3 bases are TGTGCCAGCAGTCCCACGGGGGACACTGAAGCTTTCTTT.

The rearrangement uses TRBV7-2 and TRBJ2-1; no clear D gene. The V end was cut by 4 bases, the J end by 7 bases, with 14 bases between. This CDR3 comprises 14 residues. Germline loops: CDR1 SGHTA, CDR2 FQGNSA. The CDR3 region has the DNA TGTGCCAGCAGCTCCACTACTCATAAGAATGAGCAGTTCTTC. It translates to CASSSTTHKNEQFF.

The chain combines TRBV11-2 with TRBJ2-5; 9 bases align to TRBD1. The junction had 1 base not matched to a gene; V was cut back by 3 bases and J by 5 bases. Germline CDR1 is SGHAT and CDR2 is FQNNGV. This CDR3 has 13 residues. This chain's CDR3 is CASSLGTGETQYF. The DNA for the CDR3 is TGTGCCAGCAGCTTGGGGACAGGGGAGACCCAGTACTTC.

The chain is built from TRBV4-1 and TRBJ2-2; no clear D. The CDR3 runs to 16 residues. Trimming pared 0 bases from V and 4 bases from J, leaving 12 bases between. The germline V gene has CDR1 MGHRA and CDR2 YSYEKL. The CDR3 region has the DNA TGCGCCAGCAGCCAAGATCTGGATCAGGCCACCGGGGAGCTGTTTTTT. As protein: CASSQDLDQATGELFF.